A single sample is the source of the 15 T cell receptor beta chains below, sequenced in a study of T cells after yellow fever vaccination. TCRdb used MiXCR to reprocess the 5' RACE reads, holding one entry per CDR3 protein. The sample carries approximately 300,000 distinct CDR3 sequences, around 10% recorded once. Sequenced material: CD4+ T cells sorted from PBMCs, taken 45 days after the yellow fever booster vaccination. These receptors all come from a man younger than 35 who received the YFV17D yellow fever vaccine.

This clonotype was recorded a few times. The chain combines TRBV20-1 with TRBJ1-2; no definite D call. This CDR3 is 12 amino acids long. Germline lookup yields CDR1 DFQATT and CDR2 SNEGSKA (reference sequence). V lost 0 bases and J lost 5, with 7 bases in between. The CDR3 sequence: CSARENRYGYTF. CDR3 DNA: TGCAGTGCTAGAGAGAACCGTTATGGCTACACCTTC.

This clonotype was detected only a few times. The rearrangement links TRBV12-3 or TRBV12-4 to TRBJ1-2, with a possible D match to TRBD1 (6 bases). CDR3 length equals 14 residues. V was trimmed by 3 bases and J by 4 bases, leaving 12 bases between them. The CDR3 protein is CASSLKGGGYGYTF. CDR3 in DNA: TGTGCCAGCAGTTTGAAGGGGGGTGGCTATGGCTACACCTTC.

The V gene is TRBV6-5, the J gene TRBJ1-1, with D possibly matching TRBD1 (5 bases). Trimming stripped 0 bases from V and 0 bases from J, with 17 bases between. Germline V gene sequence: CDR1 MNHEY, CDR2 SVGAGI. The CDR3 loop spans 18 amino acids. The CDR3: CASSYSLGGGTLNTEAFF. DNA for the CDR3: TGTGCCAGCAGTTACTCACTCGGGGGTGGGACGCTGAACACTGAAGCTTTCTTT.

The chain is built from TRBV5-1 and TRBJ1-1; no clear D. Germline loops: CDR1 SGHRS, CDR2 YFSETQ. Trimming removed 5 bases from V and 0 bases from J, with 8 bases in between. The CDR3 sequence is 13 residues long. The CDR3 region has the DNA TGCGCCAGCAGACTCGTAATGAACACTGAAGCTTTCTTT. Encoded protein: CASRLVMNTEAFF.

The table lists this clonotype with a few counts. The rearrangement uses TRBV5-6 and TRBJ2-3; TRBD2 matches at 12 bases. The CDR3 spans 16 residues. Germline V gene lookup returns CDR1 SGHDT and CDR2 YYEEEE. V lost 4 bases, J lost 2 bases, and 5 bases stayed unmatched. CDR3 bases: TGTGCCAGCAGCCGACTAGCGGGGGTGCTCACAGATACGCAGTATTTT. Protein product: CASSRLAGVLTDTQYF.

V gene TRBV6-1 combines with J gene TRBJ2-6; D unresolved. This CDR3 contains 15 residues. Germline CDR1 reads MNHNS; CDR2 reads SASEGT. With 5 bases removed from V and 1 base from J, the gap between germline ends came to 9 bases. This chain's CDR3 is CASSLARSGANVLTF. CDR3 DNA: TGTGCCAGCAGTTTGGCCCGATCTGGGGCCAACGTCCTGACTTTC.

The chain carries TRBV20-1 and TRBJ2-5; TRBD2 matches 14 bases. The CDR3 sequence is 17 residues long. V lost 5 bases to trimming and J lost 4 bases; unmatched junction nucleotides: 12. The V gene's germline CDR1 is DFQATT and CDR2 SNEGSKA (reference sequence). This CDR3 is CSACMTSGGAPGETQYF. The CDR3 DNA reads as TGCAGTGCTTGCATGACTAGCGGGGGGGCTCCGGGAGAGACCCAGTACTTC.

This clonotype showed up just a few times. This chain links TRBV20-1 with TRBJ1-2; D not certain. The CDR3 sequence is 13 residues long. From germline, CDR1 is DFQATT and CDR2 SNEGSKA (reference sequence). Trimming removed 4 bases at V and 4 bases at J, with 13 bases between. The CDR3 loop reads CSAKGTDFYGYTF. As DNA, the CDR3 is TGCAGTGCTAAGGGTACGGACTTCTATGGCTACACCTTC.

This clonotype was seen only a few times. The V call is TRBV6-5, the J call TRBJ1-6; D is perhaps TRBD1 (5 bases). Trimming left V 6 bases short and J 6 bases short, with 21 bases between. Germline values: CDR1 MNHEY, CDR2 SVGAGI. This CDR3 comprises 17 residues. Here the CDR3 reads CASRPRGTGLANSPLHF. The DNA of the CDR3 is TGTGCCAGCAGACCCCGTGGGACCGGATTAGCTAATTCACCCCTCCACTTT.

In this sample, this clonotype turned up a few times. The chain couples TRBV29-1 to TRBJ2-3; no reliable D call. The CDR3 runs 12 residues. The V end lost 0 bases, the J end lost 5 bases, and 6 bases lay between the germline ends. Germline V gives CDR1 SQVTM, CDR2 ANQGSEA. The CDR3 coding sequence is TGCAGCGTTGAAGATCCCCGAGATACGCAGTATTTT. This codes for CSVEDPRDTQYF.

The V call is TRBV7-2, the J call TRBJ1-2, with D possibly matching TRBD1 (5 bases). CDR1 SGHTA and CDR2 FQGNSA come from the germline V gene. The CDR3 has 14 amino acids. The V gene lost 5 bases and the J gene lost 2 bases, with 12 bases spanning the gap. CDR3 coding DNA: TGTGCCAGCAGCCTCGGGACTTCCAACTATGGCTACACCTTC. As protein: CASSLGTSNYGYTF.

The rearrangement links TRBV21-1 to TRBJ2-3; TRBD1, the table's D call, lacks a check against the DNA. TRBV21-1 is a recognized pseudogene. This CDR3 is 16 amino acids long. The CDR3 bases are TGTGCCAGCACCCATCCTTCGCTCAGGGGCACAGATACGCAGTATTTT. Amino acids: CASTHPSLRGTDTQYF.

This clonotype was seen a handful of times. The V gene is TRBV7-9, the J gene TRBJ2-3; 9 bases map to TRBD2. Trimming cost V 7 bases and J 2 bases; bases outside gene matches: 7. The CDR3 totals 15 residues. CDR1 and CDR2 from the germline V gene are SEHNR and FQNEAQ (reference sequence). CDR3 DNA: TGTGCCAGCACTATTAGCGGGGGCAACACAGATACGCAGTATTTT. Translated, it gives CASTISGGNTDTQYF.

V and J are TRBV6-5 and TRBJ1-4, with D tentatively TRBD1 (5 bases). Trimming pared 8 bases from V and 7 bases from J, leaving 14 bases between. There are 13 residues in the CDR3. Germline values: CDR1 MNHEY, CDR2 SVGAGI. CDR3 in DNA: TGTGCCAGCGGACCAGGGAGTCGTGAAAAACTGTTTTTT. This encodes CASGPGSREKLFF.

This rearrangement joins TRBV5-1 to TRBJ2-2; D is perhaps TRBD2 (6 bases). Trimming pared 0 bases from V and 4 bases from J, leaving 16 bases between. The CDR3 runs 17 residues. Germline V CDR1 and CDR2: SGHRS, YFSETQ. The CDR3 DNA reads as TGCGCCAGCAGCTTGGAAGCGGCAGGAGGGACCACCGGGGAGCTGTTTTTT. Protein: CASSLEAAGGTTGELFF.